The following is a TCR beta chain sequence with its context. This clone has only a few counts. Its antigen target is currently unknown. No base-level quality is on record; no much larger clone is a single base apart. The trial excluded patients who had a history of autoimmune disease or were on systemic immunosuppression. Peripheral blood for TCR sequencing was drawn from every dose cohort at baseline, at cycle 4 day 1 and at cycle 7 day 1. Samples came from an open-label, multicenter, first-in-human phase I dose-escalation trial of ivuxolimab. Adults with locally advanced or metastatic melanoma, renal cell, hepatocellular, or head and neck squamous cell carcinoma were enrolled in the trial. Before TCR sequencing, CD4+ and CD8+ T cells were separately sorted from peripheral blood. For sequencing of the TCRbeta CDR3 region, genomic DNA was extracted from the sorted cells. The immunoSEQ Assay was used for sequencing of TCRbeta CDR3 regions. The table comes from immuneACCESS by way of TCRdb, which keeps in-frame sequences with V and J called. Part of the clones is missing from these tables; in studies checked, under half for an unresolved V gene and the rest for unknown reasons. This sample lists 55,000 to 65,000 clones; about 85% were detected once. The top ten constitute 3% of the sample.

The data originate from a study of OX40 agonist ivuxolimab in advanced cancers. Turning to the overall study: The costimulatory receptor OX40 (CD134) was targeted by ivuxolimab, a fully human IgG2 agonistic monoclonal antibody. The paper covers the monotherapy dose-escalation part of the phase I ivuxolimab trial, which included N of about 50 patients. Intravenous ivuxolimab was administered to patients every 2 weeks at six dose levels: 0.01, 0.1, 0.3, 1.5, 3 and 10 mg/kg. Of the approximately 54 dose-escalation patients, hepatocellular carcinoma was present in about 20, melanoma in roughly 15, renal cell carcinoma in 9 and head and neck cancer in 9. Partial responses occurred in three dose-escalation patients: two with cutaneous melanoma and one with hepatocellular carcinoma. Peripheral TCRbeta sequencing was intended to test whether TCR sequence diversity was altered and clonal T-cell expansion was caused by ivuxolimab. Prior anti-PD-1, anti-PD-L1 or anti-CTLA-4 therapy was permitted, and checkpoint inhibitors had been received by about 44% of dose-escalation patients. The dose-escalation cohort was roughly 80% male with a mean age of about 60 years, ranging from about 20 to 80.

Looking up the germline V gene (reference sequence) yields CDR1 GTSNPN and CDR2 SVGIG. V is trimmed back by 6 bases and J by 3 bases, and the junction contains 6 bases that no gene match accounts for. The CDR3 starts with the cysteine, ends with the phenylalanine, and has 13 residues. Only the CDR3 portion is preserved as DNA: 39 bases, with reading frame beginning at the first base. What the research found in general, with its limitations: In the 0.1-3.0 mg/kg groups, partial responders had among the lowest normalized peripheral clonal expansion, particularly in CD8+ T cells. Low levels of normalized T-cell clonal expansion were also seen in some patients who did not respond. The antigen specificity of the peripheral T cells that underwent clonal expansion was not determined. After ivuxolimab, CD8+ T cells had more expanded clones than CD4+ T cells on average. At doses from 0.1 to 3.0 mg/kg, clonal expansion was seen in both CD4+ and CD8+ blood T cells between baseline and week 6.

Rearrangement joined TRBV30 to TRBJ2-7, and 9 junction bases match TRBD2. The sequencing used CD4+ or CD8+ T cells sorted from blood, collected in a trial of the OX40 agonist ivuxolimab. The sequence was obtained from an adult with an advanced solid tumor such as melanoma, head and neck, liver or kidney cancer. The CDR3 in this case is CACQLAGYYEQYF. The nucleotide sequence is TGTGCCTGCCAGCTAGCGGGGTACTACGAGCAGTACTTC.